The sequence of this TCR beta chain was determined in a study of beta chain features in type 1 diabetes. Points from the study as a whole: cDNA-based sequencing might over-represent cells highly expressing TCR. Type 1 diabetes patients showed fewer insertions and more deletions at VDJ junctions. The study notes PCR might favor shorter templates equally in patients and controls. Researchers report that Type 1 diabetes patients had moderately but significantly shorter TCRB CDR3s across all four CD4+ subsets.

The isolated RNA, all of it, was reverse transcribed, so expressed TCRB transcripts were what got sequenced. Clones were read by immunoSEQ multiplex PCR, and TCRdb kept only the in-frame ones, dropping some. The sample has around 150,000 clones, 7% to 9.5% seen once. Germline V lookup: CDR1 SGHRS, CDR2 YFSETQ. Trimming took off 1 base at V and 0 bases at J, with 8 bases between the two ends. This CDR3 has 15 residues. About this clone itself: Its antigen remains unknown.

The clonotype comes from a woman under 40 with type 1 diabetes. The V and J genes are TRBV5-1 and TRBJ2-1; D is uncertain. The sample was central memory CD4+ T cells from blood. The CDR3 sequence is CASSLIRSSYNEQFF. DNA for the CDR3: TGCGCCAGCAGCTTGATTCGTAGCTCCTACAATGAGCAGTTCTTC.